This paragraph reports one T cell receptor (beta chain). Frequency classes this clonotype as medium-sized (0.01 to 0.1%); no count is given. Its antigen is currently not known. This sample was included in a study of T cell clusters in autoimmune cytopenias (dated by TCRdb to 2018 to 2020). Context from the whole study: A median TRB sequencing depth of 50,000 or so reads per sample was reached, and a median of 2,350 distinct TRB clonotypes per sample was obtained. TRB and IGH repertoires from peripheral blood were sequenced in autoimmune cytopenia patients at active disease and during treatment follow-up, with healthy, CLL and autoimmune hepatitis controls included alongside. The study was designed to test whether a disease-specific immune repertoire signature usable as a blood-based biomarker is carried by autoimmune cytopenia patients. What the study reported, not specific to this receptor: Compared with active autoimmune hepatitis patients, healthy donors had almost three times as many exclusive TRB clusters, a finding consistent with an autoimmunity-wide signature. The TRB repertoire shifts, including less even repertoires in secondary cytopenia and CLL, mostly reflected lymphoma bias and not autoimmunity. In the comparison of secondary cytopenia with CLL, the cluster-lack signature was not observed, apparently because the dominant lymphoma-associated repertoire masked the signature. A lack of physiological T cell clusters in primary autoimmune cytopenia patients was suggested by GLIPH, as 51 clusters were found to be exclusive to healthy donors versus around 16 exclusive to patients. The T cell clusters were defined in silico only, and their functional role remained to be validated experimentally.

To amplify TRB rearrangements, a touch-down multiplex PCR protocol was run with the TRB-A and TRB-B primer pools combined in a single tube. Two consecutive PCR reactions with Phusion HS II polymerase added Illumina adapters and sample indices to the amplicons. After gel purification with the NucleoSpin Gel and PCR Clean-up kit, the amplicons were quantified by Qubit and checked for quality on an Agilent 2100 Bioanalyzer. Sequencing of the libraries was done on an Illumina MiSeq with 600-cycle, single-indexed, paired-end runs. From the authors' description of their analysis: TRB reads were aligned and assembled with MiXCR version 2.1.12 using the default MiXCR reference library. Each unique CDR3 nucleotide sequence defined a clone, and only productive sequences with at least two reads were analysed. Alpha-parameterized diversity profiles (alpha 0 to 5), including the Shannon (alpha 1) and Simpson (alpha 2) indices, were computed with an R script to assess repertoire diversity. Combinatorial TRB VJ usage was computed with the tcR package and compared between cohorts by principal component analysis with ade4. GLIPH was used to cluster TCRbeta CDR3s in pairs of cohorts matched for age and read depth, and a Wilcoxon test was used to compare cluster frequencies. Reads reprocessed by TCRdb are summarized as one entry per CDR3 protein sequence, and DNA is absent. In this record, the V and J calls reflect TCRdb's handling and not the investigators' own analysis. This sample's listing comprises 13,000 to 15,000 distinct CDR3 sequences. The top ten hold approximately 2.2% of the sample.

Each sample's TRB amplification started from about 250 ng of peripheral blood genomic DNA, which corresponds to tens of thousands of genome equivalents. In the germline V gene, CDR1 corresponds to MNHEY and CDR2 to SVGAGI. From its cysteine to its phenylalanine, the CDR3 spans 14 amino acids. No nucleotide data were recorded. The specimen sequenced was peripheral blood. Here the chain combines TRBV6-5 and TRBJ1-6; TCRdb indicates TRBD1, and absent DNA this call remains unverified. The source is a human donor with an autoimmune cytopenia or autoimmune hepatitis (not recorded which). This receptor has the CDR3 CASSSTGAVSPLHF.